Each of the 19 T cell receptor beta chains below was sequenced from the same sample in a study of blood T cell repertoires in COVID-19. TCRdb keeps only in-frame clones here, not all; method: immunoSEQ multiplex PCR. This sample carries roughly 310,000 clones, almost 90% of them seen once, and the ten largest clones take less than 3.5%. What was sequenced was peripheral blood. Receptor source: a woman aged 30 to 39 with COVID-19, enrolled during active disease.

This chain connects TRBV11-2 to TRBJ2-7; no clear D gene. Trimming pared 4 bases from V and 3 bases from J, leaving 4 bases between. CDR1 and CDR2 (germline): SGHAT, FQNNGV. This CDR3 is 11 amino acids long. The CDR3 coding sequence is TGTGCCAGCAGCTCGGGCTACGAGCAGTACTTC. Its translation: CASSSGYEQYF.

The CDR3 DNA reads as TGTGCCAGCAGTGAAGCGTCCAGGATCTCTGGAAACACCATATATTTT. Its protein product is CASSEASRISGNTIYF. The V call is TRBV6-1, the J call TRBJ1-3; no clear D gene. Trimming pared 0 bases from V and 0 bases from J, leaving 9 bases between. The CDR3 is made up of 16 amino acids. The germline gives CDR1 MNHNS, CDR2 SASEGT.

The V and J genes are TRBV5-1 and TRBJ1-3; the match to TRBD1 covers 7 bases. Germline CDR1 and CDR2: SGHRS and YFSETQ. The CDR3 has 17 amino acids. V lost 4 bases to trimming and J lost 0 bases; unmatched junction nucleotides: 10. In DNA, the CDR3 is TGCGCCAGCAGCCAGACCGGGACAGTGTTCTCTGGAAACACCATATATTTT. This codes for CASSQTGTVFSGNTIYF.

The rearrangement joins TRBV5-6 to TRBJ1-6, with D uncertain. CDR3 size: 14 residues. V was trimmed by 2 bases and J by 5 bases, leaving 8 bases between them. Germline CDR1 reads SGHDT; CDR2 reads YYEEEE. This CDR3 reads CASSLGRDNSPLHF. As DNA, the CDR3 is TGTGCCAGCAGCTTAGGTCGGGATAATTCACCCCTCCACTTT. The full variable domain, rest sourced from reference TRBV5-6 and TRBJ1-6, is DAGVTQSPTHLIKTRGQQVTLRCSPKSGHDTVSWYQQALGQGPQFIFQYYEEEERQRGNFPDRFSGHQFPNYSSELNVNALLLGDSALYLCASSLGRDNSPLHFGNGTRLTVT.

This chain connects TRBV5-4 to TRBJ2-1; 8 nucleotides align to TRBD2. The V gene's germline CDR1 is SGHNT and CDR2 YYREEE (reference sequence). This CDR3 contains 17 residues. Trimming removed 3 bases from V and 4 bases from J; junction bases left unmatched: 12. This CDR3 reads CASSSPSGSGTYNEQFF. CDR3 in DNA: TGTGCCAGCAGCTCCCCCAGCGGGAGCGGGACTTACAATGAGCAGTTCTTC.

This clone was detected once. V usage is TRBV3-1 (or the pseudogene TRBV3-2) and J usage is TRBJ2-3; 10 bases map to TRBD2. CDR1 and CDR2 (germline): LGHDT, YNNKEL (reference sequence). V shed 4 bases and J 3 bases; nucleotides not matched to a gene: 4. The CDR3 loop spans 15 amino acids. The CDR3 DNA sequence: TGTGCCAGCAGCCCCGGACTAGCGGCGACAGATACGCAGTATTTT. It specifies CASSPGLAATDTQYF.

The gene calls are TRBV2 and TRBJ1-6, with D perhaps matching TRBD1 (5 bases). Trimming removed 4 bases at V and 9 bases at J, with 19 bases between. CDR3 length: 16 residues. The germline V gene encodes CDR1 SNHLY and CDR2 FYNNEI. The CDR3 is CASSVGGTPQGSPLHF. DNA for the CDR3: TGTGCCAGCAGTGTAGGAGGGACTCCTCAAGGTTCACCCCTCCACTTT.

This clone has a single count. CDR3 region: CASSEVTSGSLLSTDTQYF. CDR3 sequence (DNA): TGCGCCAGCAGTGAGGTTACTAGCGGGAGTTTGTTAAGCACAGATACGCAGTATTTT. V and J are TRBV10-2 and TRBJ2-3; TRBD2 agrees at 11 bases. This CDR3 has 19 amino acids. CDR1 and CDR2 from the germline V gene are WSHSY and SAAADI. The V gene end was trimmed by 2 bases and the J gene end by 0 bases; junction bases not matched to a gene: 10.

V gene TRBV11-1 combines with J gene TRBJ1-1; the D is unclear. Looked up from germline, CDR1 is SGHAT and CDR2 is FQDESV (reference sequence). The V and J ends lost 1 base and 10 bases respectively, with 13 bases between them. This CDR3 is 13 amino acids long. CDR3: CASSLDRVNGAFF. The CDR3 coding sequence is TGTGCCAGCAGCTTAGACCGGGTGAATGGAGCTTTCTTT.

The V and J genes are TRBV5-1 and TRBJ1-3; D is possibly TRBD1 (5 bases). The V gene's germline CDR1 is SGHRS and CDR2 YFSETQ. CDR3 length: 15 amino acids. The V end was cut by 4 bases, the J end by 0 bases, with 11 bases between. CDR3 in DNA: TGCGCCAGCAGCCCGTGGGGGGACTCTGGAAACACCATATATTTT. This gives the protein CASSPWGDSGNTIYF.

The chain employs TRBV7-9 and TRBJ2-1; tentative D call: TRBD2 (6 bases). Germline CDR1 SEHNR, CDR2 FQNEAQ (reference sequence). There are 14 residues in the CDR3. Trimming left V 1 base short and J 8 bases short, with 12 bases between. This CDR3 reads CASSLVGGLDEQFF. The CDR3 DNA follows: TGTGCCAGCAGCTTAGTCGGGGGATTGGATGAGCAGTTCTTC.

The chain couples TRBV12-1 to TRBJ1-2. TRBV12-1 is described as a pseudogene. The CDR3 covers 13 residues. DNA for the CDR3: TGTGCCAGCAGCTTTGTATCCCTCTATGGCTACACCTTC. Encoded protein: CASSFVSLYGYTF.

The rearrangement joins TRBV7-9 to TRBJ2-1; 9 bases align to TRBD2. This CDR3 comprises 19 residues. J was trimmed by 3 bases and V by 3 bases; bases with no gene match: 15. Germline CDR1 SEHNR, CDR2 FQNEAQ (reference sequence). This CDR3 is CASSFWLMRREGRYNEQFF. The CDR3 DNA sequence: TGTGCCAGCAGCTTCTGGCTTATGAGGCGGGAGGGCCGCTACAATGAGCAGTTCTTC.

The chain combines TRBV6-6 with TRBJ1-3; maybe TRBD1 (6 bases). CDR1 is MNHNY, CDR2 SVGAGI, per germline (reference sequence). The CDR3 runs 14 residues. V lost 2 bases and J 4 bases, leaving 9 bases between the germline ends. The CDR3 here is CASSYDRPGNTIYF. CDR3 DNA sequence: TGTGCCAGCAGTTACGACAGGCCAGGAAACACCATATATTTT.

V and J are TRBV11-2 and TRBJ1-4; 8 bases are a match to TRBD1. In germline, CDR1 is SGHAT, CDR2 FQNNGV. CDR3 size: 14 residues. The V gene end was trimmed by 5 bases and the J gene end by 8 bases; junction bases not matched to a gene: 7. The chain's CDR3 is CASSRGQEREKLFF. In nucleotides, the CDR3 is TGTGCCAGCAGCCGGGGACAGGAGAGAGAAAAACTGTTTTTT.

The gene calls are TRBV10-2 and TRBJ2-5; 8 bases agree with TRBD1. CDR3 length equals 16 residues. J was trimmed by 5 bases and V by 3 bases; bases with no gene match: 11. Germline V lookup: CDR1 WSHSY, CDR2 SAAADI. CDR3 bases: TGCGCCAGCAGTGATTGGTTTCAGGGGGCAGGGGAGACCCAGTACTTC. This translates into CASSDWFQGAGETQYF.

The chain joins TRBV19 to TRBJ2-1; the match to TRBD2 covers 12 bases. The germline CDR1 and CDR2 sequences are LNHDA and SQIVND (reference sequence). The J segment lost 7 bases and the V segment lost 5 bases, leaving 12 bases of the junction unmatched. This CDR3 is 17 amino acids long. In nucleotides, the CDR3 is TGTGCCAGTAGTCTATGGACTAGCGGGATTTCCTTGAATGAGCAGTTCTTC. It is translated as CASSLWTSGISLNEQFF.

This chain uses TRBV7-7 with TRBJ2-3, with 10 nucleotides matching TRBD1. CDR3 size: 15 residues. V dropped 5 bases and J dropped 5; count of bases not matched to a gene: 7. The germline gives CDR1 SSHAT, CDR2 FNYEAQ (reference sequence). The CDR3 DNA reads as TGTGCCAGCAGCCCAGGGACAGGGGTGGGAGATACGCAGTATTTT. It codes for CASSPGTGVGDTQYF.

The chain employs TRBV28 and TRBJ1-2; possible D gene TRBD1, 6 bases. V was cut by 6 bases and J by 8 bases, with 25 bases left in between. CDR1 and CDR2 from the germline V gene are MDHEN and SYDVKM. This CDR3 has 16 residues. CDR3 sequence: CASSLRLQGNLLGYTF. The DNA for the CDR3 is TGTGCCAGCAGCCTAAGACTACAGGGAAATCTTCTAGGCTACACCTTC.